This TCR beta chain was obtained from a study of CD8 T cells in ankylosing spondylitis. Study outcomes and limitations: Clones linked with disease were CD8+ and fairly uncommon in the peripheral blood.

Quantitative 5'-RACE with molecular barcodes produced the TCR beta libraries. TCRdb re-called the 5' RACE reads through MiXCR, storing one row per CDR3 protein. In the table there are 350,000 to 400,000 distinct CDR3 sequences, 20% to 25% of which are singletons. Only a few counts were recorded for this clonotype. Its antigen is undetermined. The CDR3 has 14 amino acids. Trimming removed 3 bases from V and 0 bases from J, with 8 bases in between. Sequencing was performed on blood, either unsorted or a sorted T cell fraction (not recorded which). The source is a male donor with ankylosing spondylitis or in good health (not recorded which). The chain couples TRBV12-3 or TRBV12-4 to TRBJ1-2; D not resolved. The CDR3 DNA follows: TGTGCCAGCAGTTTCGGCATTTCTAACTATGGCTACACCTTC. It codes for CASSFGISNYGYTF.